The text below deals with one TCR beta chain. The data originate from a study of cytomegalovirus exposure and HLA in healthy donors. The PCR ran on 60 Vbeta and 13 Jbeta primers. Here immunoSEQ multiplex PCR was the method, and the copy in TCRdb shows in-frame clones only, minus some. Counted here are more than 95,000 clones, roughly 80% occurring once; the ten biggest clones make up more than 2.5%. CDR3 length: 14 residues. The germline V gene has CDR1 MDHEN and CDR2 SYDVKM. Trimming cost V 5 bases and J 0 bases, with 11 bases left between them. The sequenced sample consisted of PBMCs. The clonotype comes from a woman aged 50 to 60 in good health and CMV-seronegative. J is TRBJ2-7 and V is TRBV28; no definite D call. The CDR3 DNA reads as TGTGCCAGCAGTCCGCCCCAGGTCTCCTACGAGCAGTACTTC. This codes for CASSPPQVSYEQYF.